This TCR beta chain was observed in a study of cytomegalovirus exposure and HLA in healthy donors. V shed 8 bases, J shed 4 bases, and the junction held 9 bases outside the gene matches. From germline, CDR1 is MNHEY and CDR2 SMNVEV (reference sequence). This CDR3 spans 14 amino acids. Assay: immunoSEQ multiplex PCR; the TCRdb copy retains only in-frame clones and omits some. The table includes about 160,000 clones, more than 75% detected once. This clonotype originated in a man aged 18-30 years in good health and CMV-seronegative. This chain uses TRBV27 with TRBJ1-2; 8 bases line up with TRBD1. The sample comprised PBMCs. The CDR3 loop is CASARDRLAYGYTF. The CDR3 coding sequence is TGTGCCAGCGCCCGGGACAGGCTGGCCTATGGCTACACCTTC.